A selection of T cell receptor beta chains follows, all from one sample in a study of a mutant IDH1 vaccine in newly diagnosed glioma. These receptors' antigens are unknown. Some clones are missing from TCRdb's copy, which holds only in-frame ones; the method was immunoSEQ multiplex PCR. The profile covers around 78,000 clones, with 65% to 90% appearing a single time and 2% to 2.5% taken by the ten largest. The sequenced sample was PBMCs, obtained from a glioma patient whose treatment included an IDH1 peptide vaccine. The receptors were gathered from a young man with glioma. Some clones in this sample may be carry-over from other donors' samples. The CDR3 runs from the conserved cysteine through the conserved F or W. The order of the fields is D gene, clone size, V gene, J gene, CDR3 DNA, CDR3 protein. A D gene is named only where the DNA matches it firmly. Size is omitted from some rows. Given values are once, few, many or a class for expanded clones.

TRBD1,NA,TRBV4-3,TRBJ1-2,TGCGCCAGCAGCCCCCCAACGACAGGGGGGGATGGCTACACCTTC,CASSPPTTGGDGYTF
NA,NA,TRBV29-1,TRBJ1-1,TGCAGCGTTAAGACCTCAACTGAAGCTTTCTTT,CSVKTSTEAFF
NA,once,TRBV5-6,TRBJ2-1,TGTGCCAGCAGCCTCTCTTACAATGAGCAGTTCTTC,CASSLSYNEQFF
NA,NA,TRBV11-3,TRBJ1-3,TGTGCCAGCAGCTTGACGGGGGGCCCTGGAAACACCATATATTTT,CASSLTGGPGNTIYF
NA,few,TRBV4-1,TRBJ1-5,TGCGCCAGCAGCCTCAACCGGGTTCTCAGCAATCAGCCCCAGCATTTT,CASSLNRVLSNQPQHF
NA,NA,TRBV4-3,TRBJ1-2,TGCGCCAGCAGCCAAGACGGCCGGAACTATGGCTACACCTTC,CASSQDGRNYGYTF
TRBD1,NA,TRBV5-1,TRBJ1-1,TGCGCCAGCAGCTTGATGACAGGGCGGAACACTGAAGCTTTCTTT,CASSLMTGRNTEAFF
TRBD1,NA,TRBV2,TRBJ2-1,TGTGCCAGCAGTGTAGGACAGGGAGTGGATGAGCAGTTCTTC,CASSVGQGVDEQFF
NA,NA,TRBV15,TRBJ1-5,TGTGCCACCAGCAGAGATAGGGCAGGGGCTAATCAGCCCCAGCATTTT,CATSRDRAGANQPQHF
TRBD1,NA,TRBV5-1,TRBJ1-2,TGCGCCAGCAGCCCGGGACAGGGAGAATATGGCTACACCTTC,CASSPGQGEYGYTF
NA,NA,TRBV30,TRBJ2-7,TGTGCCTGGAGTCCGACCGGAGAGCAGTACTTC,CAWSPTGEQYF
NA,few,TRBV2,TRBJ1-5,TGTGCCAGCAGTGGGGATGGCAATCAGCCCCAGCATTTT,CASSGDGNQPQHF
NA,NA,TRBV6-6,TRBJ2-1,TGTGCCAGCAGTTACTCGGGGGCGAATGAGCAGTTCTTC,CASSYSGANEQFF
NA,NA,TRBV6-6,TRBJ2-3,TGTGCCAGCAGTAGGGGAGACACAGATACGCAGTATTTT,CASSRGDTDTQYF
NA,NA,TRBV2,TRBJ2-3,TGTGCCAGCAACCTGGCCACAGATACGCAGTATTTT,CASNLATDTQYF
NA,NA,TRBV5-1,TRBJ2-1,TGCGCCAGCAGCCCTACCAACAATGAGCAGTTCTTC,CASSPTNNEQFF
NA,NA,TRBV15,TRBJ1-2,TGTGCCACCAGCAGAACAAGACAGAACTATGGCTACACCTTC,CATSRTRQNYGYTF
TRBD2,NA,TRBV11-2,TRBJ2-5,TGTGCCAGCAGCTTGGTGCCTAGCGGGGGCCAAGAGACCCAGTACTTC,CASSLVPSGGQETQYF
TRBD1,NA,TRBV5-6,TRBJ2-7,TGTGCCAGCAGCTTGGGGACAGGCTACGAGCAGTACTTC,CASSLGTGYEQYF
NA,NA,TRBV5-6,TRBJ2-1,TGTGCCAGCAGCTCACCGAGTAGTTCCTACAATGAGCAGTTCTTC,CASSSPSSSYNEQFF
NA,NA,TRBV11-1,TRBJ1-2,TGTGCCAGCAGCCCCCGGGGGACGGAGCACTATGGCTACACCTTC,CASSPRGTEHYGYTF
NA,once,TRBV18,TRBJ2-1,TGTGCCAGCTCACCGCCCAATAATGATGAGCAGTTCTTC,CASSPPNNDEQFF
TRBD1,NA,TRBV28,TRBJ2-4,TGTGCCAGCAGTCAACCGGGACAGTATGCCAAAAACATTCAGTACTTC,CASSQPGQYAKNIQYF
TRBD2,NA,TRBV28,TRBJ2-5,TGTGCCAGCAGCTTCCCGGGACTAGCGGGAGAAGGACTGGGGGAGACCCAGTACTTC,CASSFPGLAGEGLGETQYF
NA,NA,TRBV11-2,TRBJ2-3,TGTGCCAGCAGCCAAATCCAAGGCCCCAGGGATACGCAGTATTTT,CASSQIQGPRDTQYF
NA,NA,TRBV6-6,TRBJ1-2,TGTGCCAGCAGTTACGACAGCTACTATGGCTACACCTTC,CASSYDSYYGYTF
NA,NA,TRBV5-1,TRBJ1-5,TGCGCCAGCAGCTTAGGGGCCGGGACGCACAGCAATCAGCCCCAGCATTTT,CASSLGAGTHSNQPQHF
NA,few,TRBV29-1,TRBJ1-1,TGCAGCGTTCCCAACAGGGTGAACACTGAAGCTTTCTTT,CSVPNRVNTEAFF
NA,NA,TRBV15,TRBJ1-1,TGTGCCACCAGCAGATTTTCAGGGGACACTGAAGCTTTCTTT,CATSRFSGDTEAFF
NA,NA,TRBV6-6,TRBJ2-1,TGTGCCAGCACAGACCTGAGGTCCTACAATGAGCAGTTCTTC,CASTDLRSYNEQFF
TRBD2,NA,TRBV5-1,TRBJ2-2,TGCGCCAGCAGACTAGCGTACACCGGGGAGCTGTTTTTT,CASRLAYTGELFF